Sequencing of this T cell receptor (beta chain) was carried out in a study of T cells expressing NK-cell markers. Looking at the study overall: Underlying the TCR beta repertoires were sorted CD3+CD56+NKG2C+, CD3+CD56+NKG2C- and CD3+CD56-NKG2C+ T cells.

In regard to this clonotype: Its antigen is not identified.

Findings and limits, study-wide: Dominant NKG2C+ clonotypes accounted for roughly 1.0-7.0% of CD8+ T cells in a handful of donors.

Germline V lookup: CDR1 LGHNA, CDR2 YNFKEQ. The CDR3 covers 14 residues. TCRdb re-called the 5' RACE reads; every CDR3 protein appears as one record, without DNA. The clone table shows about 460,000 distinct CDR3 sequences, with the ten largest holding around 1.4%. The sequence came from a woman aged 45-65 years in good health. The genes are TRBV4-2 and TRBJ1-3. Sequencing input: blood T cells: a sorted CD56 or NKG2C T cell subset, CD4+ or CD8+ T cells, or bulk PBMC T cells (not recorded which). CDR3 loop: CASSQTGPGNTIYF.